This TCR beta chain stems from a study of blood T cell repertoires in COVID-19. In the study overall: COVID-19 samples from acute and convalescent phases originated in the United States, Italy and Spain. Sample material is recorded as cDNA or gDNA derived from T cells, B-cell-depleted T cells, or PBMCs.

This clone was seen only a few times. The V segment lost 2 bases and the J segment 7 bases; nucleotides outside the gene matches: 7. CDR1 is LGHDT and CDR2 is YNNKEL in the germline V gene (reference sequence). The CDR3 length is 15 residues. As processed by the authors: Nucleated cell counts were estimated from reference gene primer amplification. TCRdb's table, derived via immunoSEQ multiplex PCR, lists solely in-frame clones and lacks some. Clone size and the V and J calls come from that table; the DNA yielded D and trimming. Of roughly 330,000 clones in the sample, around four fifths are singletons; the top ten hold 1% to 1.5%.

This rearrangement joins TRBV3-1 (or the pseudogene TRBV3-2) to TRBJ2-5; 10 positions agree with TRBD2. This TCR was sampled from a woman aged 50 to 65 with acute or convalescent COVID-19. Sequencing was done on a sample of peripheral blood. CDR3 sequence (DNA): TGTGCCAGCAGCCAAATCGCTAGCGGGGGAGTGACCCAGTACTTC. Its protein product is CASSQIASGGVTQYF.